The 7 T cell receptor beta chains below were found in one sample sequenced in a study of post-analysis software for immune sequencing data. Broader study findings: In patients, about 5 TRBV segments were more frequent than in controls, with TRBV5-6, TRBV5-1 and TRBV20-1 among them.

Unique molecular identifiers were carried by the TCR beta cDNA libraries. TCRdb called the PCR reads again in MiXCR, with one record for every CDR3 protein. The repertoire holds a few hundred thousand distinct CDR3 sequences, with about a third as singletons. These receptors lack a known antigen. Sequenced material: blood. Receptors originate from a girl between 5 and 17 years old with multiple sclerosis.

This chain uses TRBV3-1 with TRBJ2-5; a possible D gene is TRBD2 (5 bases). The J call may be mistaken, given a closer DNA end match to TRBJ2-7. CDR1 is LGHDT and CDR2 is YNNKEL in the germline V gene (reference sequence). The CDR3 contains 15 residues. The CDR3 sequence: CASSLCGLGAYEQYF. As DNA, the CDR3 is TGTGCCAGCAGCCTCTGCGGACTGGGAGCCTACGAGCAGTACTTC.

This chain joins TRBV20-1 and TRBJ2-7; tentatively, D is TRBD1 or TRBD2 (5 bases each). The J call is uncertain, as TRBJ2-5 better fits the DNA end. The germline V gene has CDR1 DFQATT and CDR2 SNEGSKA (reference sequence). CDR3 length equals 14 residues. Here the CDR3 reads CSASLSGSGETQYF. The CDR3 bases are TGCAGTGCTAGTCTTTCAGGGAGTGGTGAGACCCAGTACTTC.

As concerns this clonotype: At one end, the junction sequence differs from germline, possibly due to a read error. CDR3 coding DNA: TGTGCCAGCAGCCCGAAGACAGGAAACTCCTACGAGCGGTACTTC. Translation gives CASSPKTGNSYERYF. The gene calls are TRBV7-4 and TRBJ2-7, with a possible D match to TRBD1 (6 bases). Germline V CDR1 and CDR2: SGHVT, SQSDAQ. The CDR3 runs to 15 residues.

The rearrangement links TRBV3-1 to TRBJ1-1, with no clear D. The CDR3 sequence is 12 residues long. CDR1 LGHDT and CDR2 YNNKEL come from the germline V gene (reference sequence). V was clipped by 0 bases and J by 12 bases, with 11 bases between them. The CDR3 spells CASSQDSQRPFF. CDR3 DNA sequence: TGTGCCAGCAGCCAAGATTCGCAGAGACCTTTCTTT.

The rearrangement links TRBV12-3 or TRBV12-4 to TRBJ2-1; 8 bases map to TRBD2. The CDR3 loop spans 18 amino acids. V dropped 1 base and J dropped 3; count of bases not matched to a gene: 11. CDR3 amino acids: CASSLDPGAGGLYNEQFF. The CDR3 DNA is TGTGCCAGCAGTTTAGATCCTGGCGCGGGAGGACTCTACAATGAGCAGTTCTTC.

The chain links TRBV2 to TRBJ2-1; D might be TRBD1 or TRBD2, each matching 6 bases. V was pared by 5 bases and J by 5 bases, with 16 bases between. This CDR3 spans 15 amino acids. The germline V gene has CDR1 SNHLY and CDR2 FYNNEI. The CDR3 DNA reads TGTGCCAGCAGTTACAGGGAGGTGTGGGACAATGAGCAGTTCTTC. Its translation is CASSYREVWDNEQFF.

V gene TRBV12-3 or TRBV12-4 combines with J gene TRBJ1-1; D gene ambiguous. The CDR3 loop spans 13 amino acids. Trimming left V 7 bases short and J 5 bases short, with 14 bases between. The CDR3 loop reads CASTLLGGTEAFF. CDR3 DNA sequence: TGTGCCAGCACCCTCCTTGGTGGAACTGAAGCTTTCTTT.